Listed here are 26 T cell receptor beta chains from one sample, sequenced in a study of T cells after yellow fever vaccination. Each CDR3 protein gets one entry after TCRdb re-called the 5' RACE reads with MiXCR. Of approximately 600,000 distinct CDR3 sequences in the sample, 9% to 15% were seen once. The sequencing here drew on PBMCs, taken on the day of the yellow fever booster vaccination. These TCRs come from a man younger than 45 who received the YFV17D yellow fever vaccine.

This clonotype was detected only a few times. V and J are TRBV29-1 and TRBJ1-1, with TRBD1 identical over 9 bases. This CDR3 region has 14 residues. CDR1 SQVTM and CDR2 ANQGSEA come from the germline V gene. V shed 6 bases and J 5 bases; nucleotides not matched to a gene: 10. CDR3 nucleotide sequence: TGCAGCGTGACAGGGGGAAGATGGGGAACTGAAGCTTTCTTT. Encoded protein: CSVTGGRWGTEAFF.

This clonotype was seen at least ten times. The chain couples TRBV18 to TRBJ2-1; D may be TRBD2 (6 bases). The CDR3 sequence is 15 residues long. V gave up 3 bases and J gave up 4 bases, with 13 bases separating them. CDR1 is KGHSH, CDR2 LQKENI, per germline. DNA of the CDR3: TGTGCCAGCTCACCGCTTCGACTAGTATACAATGAGCAGTTCTTC. It yields the protein CASSPLRLVYNEQFF.

This clonotype has only a few counts. J is TRBJ2-7 and V is TRBV4-3; the match to TRBD1 covers 7 bases. The CDR3 consists of 16 residues. The trim removed 1 base at V and 1 base at J, leaving 7 bases unmatched. Germline V gene lookup returns CDR1 LGHNA and CDR2 YSLEER. The DNA for the CDR3 is TGCGCCAGCAGCCAAGGCCCCGGGACAGAGTCCTACGAGCAGTACTTC. It encodes CASSQGPGTESYEQYF.

This clonotype was counted many times. This chain connects TRBV7-9 to TRBJ2-3; D is possibly TRBD2 (5 bases). The V end was cut by 5 bases, the J end by 1 base, with 19 bases between. The CDR3 has 17 residues. Germline CDR1 SEHNR, CDR2 FQNEAQ (reference sequence). CDR3 in DNA: TGTGCCAGCAGCGCCCAGTTACTAGTCATTGGCACAGATACGCAGTATTTT. Translated: CASSAQLLVIGTDTQYF.

This clonotype was observed a handful of times. The chain joins TRBV4-3 to TRBJ2-7; 9 bases are shared with TRBD1. This CDR3 has 15 amino acids. V dropped 2 bases and J dropped 2; count of bases not matched to a gene: 4. Per the germline V gene, CDR1 is LGHNA and CDR2 is YSLEER. The CDR3 region has the DNA TGCGCCAGCAGCCAAACGTGGGACAGGGCCTACGAGCAGTACTTC. Encoded protein: CASSQTWDRAYEQYF.

This clonotype came up a few times. The genes are TRBV10-3 and TRBJ2-1, with TRBD2 matching over 8 bases. V lost 8 bases and J lost 6; bases outside the gene matches: 9. Germline V gene sequence: CDR1 ENHRY, CDR2 SYGVKD. The CDR3 is 14 residues long. The DNA for the CDR3 is TGTGCCATCGGGGAGCGGGAGCACCTCAATGAGCAGTTCTTC. This translates into CAIGEREHLNEQFF.

The CDR3 loop is CASNPGLAVDRKISYEQYF. In DNA, the CDR3 is TGTGCCAGCAACCCGGGACTAGCGGTTGACAGAAAGATCTCCTACGAGCAGTACTTC. This sequence joins TRBV6-2 or TRBV6-3 and TRBJ2-7, with 11 bases matching TRBD2. Germline V lookup: CDR1 MNHEY, CDR2 SVGEGT. The CDR3 has 19 residues. J lost 0 bases, V lost 7 bases, and 17 bases had no gene match.

This clonotype was seen repeatedly, ten times or more. The V gene is TRBV29-1, the J gene TRBJ2-4; no clear D gene. V was cut by 2 bases and J by 8 bases, with 10 bases left in between. CDR1 and CDR2 from the germline V gene are SQVTM and ANQGSEA. The CDR3 is made up of 12 amino acids. CDR3 DNA sequence: TGCAGCGTTGAAATGGGTTTAGACATTCAGTACTTC. Translating gives CSVEMGLDIQYF. The complete variable domain, with remaining parts taken from reference TRBV29-1 and TRBJ2-4, reads SAVISQKPSRDICQRGTSLTIQCQVDSQVTMMFWYRQQPGQSLTLIATANQGSEATYESGFVIDKFPISRPNLTFSTLTVSNMSPEDSSIYLCSVEMGLDIQYFGAGTRLSVL.

This clonotype has only a few counts. The genes are TRBV5-1 and TRBJ2-1; no firm D call. Trimming removed 4 bases at V and 7 bases at J, with 12 bases between. The CDR3 spans 13 residues. Per germline, CDR1 SGHRS and CDR2 YFSETQ. The CDR3 protein is CASSRAPGNEQFF. As DNA, the CDR3 is TGCGCCAGCAGCAGGGCCCCCGGTAATGAGCAGTTCTTC.

The chain has TRBV20-1 and TRBJ2-5, with D perhaps TRBD2 (5 bases). V was clipped by 4 bases and J by 4 bases, with 13 bases between them. In germline, CDR1 is DFQATT, CDR2 SNEGSKA (reference sequence). This CDR3 is 13 amino acids long. The CDR3 here is CSATIRGSETQYF. In DNA, the CDR3 is TGCAGTGCTACAATTCGGGGATCAGAGACCCAGTACTTC.

This chain uses TRBV7-9 with TRBJ2-1; TRBD2 matches at 7 bases. J was trimmed by 6 bases and V by 4 bases; bases with no gene match: 3. Germline assignment: CDR1 SEHNR and CDR2 FQNEAQ (reference sequence). The CDR3 consists of 13 residues. CDR3 DNA: TGTGCCAGCAGCTCGACTAGCCTCAATGAGCAGTTCTTC. Protein: CASSSTSLNEQFF.

This chain uses TRBV27 with TRBJ2-1, with a weak D call TRBD2 (5 bases). The CDR3 is made up of 16 amino acids. Per germline, CDR1 MNHEY and CDR2 SMNVEV (reference sequence). V was shortened by 4 bases and J by 8 bases, with 21 bases between the two germline ends. The CDR3 protein is CASSSTDLGRGDEQFF. The CDR3 DNA follows: TGTGCCAGCAGTTCAACGGACCTGGGTCGGGGAGATGAGCAGTTCTTC.

The chain has TRBV3-1 and TRBJ1-3; D unresolved. There are 13 residues in the CDR3. Germline loops: CDR1 LGHDT, CDR2 YNNKEL (reference sequence). The V gene lost 2 bases and the J gene lost 0 bases, with 2 bases spanning the gap. CDR3 in amino acids: CASSQNSGNTIYF. CDR3 DNA: TGTGCCAGCAGCCAAAACTCTGGAAACACCATATATTTT.

The sample holds a few counts of this clonotype. The chain recombines TRBV29-1 with TRBJ2-4; 9 positions agree with TRBD1. This CDR3 is built from 12 residues. CDR1 and CDR2 from the germline V gene are SQVTM and ANQGSEA. Trimming removed 7 bases from V and 8 bases from J; junction bases left unmatched: 6. CDR3 DNA sequence: TGCAGCGCCCGGGACAGGGATGACATTCAGTACTTC. Protein: CSARDRDDIQYF.

The chain uses TRBV20-1 and TRBJ2-1, with 8 bases that match TRBD2. V lost 3 bases to trimming and J lost 8 bases; unmatched junction nucleotides: 3. The V gene's germline CDR1 is DFQATT and CDR2 SNEGSKA (reference sequence). CDR3 length: 12 residues. CDR3 nucleotides: TGCAGTGCTAGGCGGGAGGTCCATGAGCAGTTCTTC. Translation: CSARREVHEQFF.

The chain employs TRBV2 and TRBJ2-7; D is perhaps TRBD2 (6 bases). V shed 3 bases and J shed 7 bases, with 13 bases lying between them. The CDR3 sequence is 13 residues long. Germline V gene lookup returns CDR1 SNHLY and CDR2 FYNNEI. The CDR3 DNA reads as TGTGCCAGCAGTGACGGACTACGGGGTGAGCAGTACTTC. Its protein is CASSDGLRGEQYF.

V and J are TRBV5-1 and TRBJ2-6, with 7 bases aligning to TRBD2. V lost 1 base and J lost 0; bases outside the gene matches: 4. The length of the CDR3 is 17 residues. Germline V gene data show CDR1 as SGHRS and CDR2 as YFSETQ. CDR3 region: CASSLLAVGSGANVLTF. CDR3 DNA sequence: TGCGCCAGCAGCTTGCTAGCGGTCGGCTCTGGGGCCAACGTCCTGACTTTC.

This clonotype was detected only a few times. This chain links TRBV27 with TRBJ1-1; D gene uncertain. The germline CDR1 and CDR2 sequences are MNHEY and SMNVEV (reference sequence). V was cut by 5 bases and J by 0 bases, with 13 bases left in between. The CDR3 is made up of 15 amino acids. CDR3 in amino acids: CASSTAGPLNTEAFF. CDR3 sequence (DNA): TGTGCCAGCAGTACCGCAGGCCCTTTGAACACTGAAGCTTTCTTT.

This clonotype was observed many times. The rearrangement uses TRBV12-3 or TRBV12-4 and TRBJ2-5; maybe TRBD1 (6 bases). Trimming took off 6 bases at V and 5 bases at J, with 19 bases between the two ends. The CDR3 consists of 15 residues. The CDR3 DNA is TGTGCCAGCAGCCCCTTCACATGGGGGCGGGAGACCCAGTACTTC. Translation gives CASSPFTWGRETQYF.

This clonotype showed up just a few times. This rearrangement joins TRBV5-1 to TRBJ2-5; D not resolved. This CDR3 region has 16 residues. V was pared by 0 bases and J by 4 bases, with 16 bases between. Germline V gene lookup returns CDR1 SGHRS and CDR2 YFSETQ. CDR3 coding DNA: TGCGCCAGCAGCTTGGCCGCCCTTTCCCAGCGAGAGACCCAGTACTTC. Encoded protein: CASSLAALSQRETQYF.

V is TRBV12-3 or TRBV12-4 and J is TRBJ2-2; tentatively, D is TRBD1 (6 bases). V was trimmed by 6 bases and J by 9 bases, leaving 14 bases between them. The CDR3 covers 13 residues. The CDR3 here is CASSPMDSRELFF. DNA of the CDR3: TGTGCCAGCAGCCCAATGGACAGTAGGGAGCTGTTTTTT.

About this clonotype: The junction departs from germline at one end; a sequencing error may be responsible. The gene calls are TRBV20-1 and TRBJ2-2; tentative D call: TRBD1 (6 bases). This CDR3 has 14 amino acids. Germline CDR1 reads DFQATT; CDR2 reads SNEGSKA (reference sequence). The CDR3 is CCAKAETGTGELFF. The CDR3 nucleotides are TGCTGTGCTAAGGCAGAGACAGGCACCGGGGAGCTGTTTTTT.

The rearrangement joins TRBV6-1 to TRBJ1-2, with a tentative D call TRBD1 (6 bases). The CDR3 has 15 amino acids. The ends were cut back, 3 bases at V and 4 bases at J, with 15 bases in the middle. In germline, CDR1 is MNHNS, CDR2 SASEGT. CDR3 in amino acids: CASSDRGAAPYGYTF. The DNA of the CDR3 is TGTGCCAGCAGTGATCGGGGGGCGGCCCCCTATGGCTACACCTTC.

This clonotype has a count of ten or more. The chain is built from TRBV6-2 or TRBV6-3 and TRBJ1-4; D is undetermined. Looked up from germline, CDR1 is MNHEY and CDR2 is SVGEGT. This CDR3 comprises 14 residues. The germline V and J ends were trimmed by 7 bases and 0 bases, with 9 bases remaining between them. The CDR3 is CASKEVPTNEKLFF. CDR3 in DNA: TGTGCCAGCAAAGAAGTCCCAACTAATGAAAAACTGTTTTTT.

The rearrangement uses TRBV6-2 or TRBV6-3 and TRBJ2-4; D remains ambiguous. The CDR3 is 15 residues long. Germline V gene sequence: CDR1 MNHEY, CDR2 SVGEGT. V lost 6 bases, J lost 3 bases, and 15 bases lay in between. The CDR3 DNA reads TGTGCCAGCAGAATGCCGTTACTCGTCAAAAACATTCAGTACTTC. The encoded protein is CASRMPLLVKNIQYF.

This clonotype turned up a few times. The rearrangement joins TRBV12-3 or TRBV12-4 to TRBJ2-5; possible D gene TRBD1, 5 bases. The CDR3 consists of 15 residues. V was shortened by 6 bases and J by 2 bases, with 16 bases between the two germline ends. CDR3 nucleotide sequence: TGTGCCAGCAGCCTTACCCCAGGGCCTCAAGAGACCCAGTACTTC. The encoded protein is CASSLTPGPQETQYF.